Included here is one TCR beta chain sequence, with context. Its specificity is unknown. The CDR3 is 15 amino acids. J gave up 1 base and V 7 bases, and 7 bases lay outside the gene matches. Germline V gene data show CDR1 as ENHRY and CDR2 as SYGVKD. Sequencing targeted expressed TCRB transcripts, as all isolated RNA had been reverse transcribed. Sequencing used immunoSEQ multiplex PCR; TCRdb keeps in-frame clones, though not all of them. The sample shows hundreds of thousands of clones, around an eighth of them seen only once. This sample was included in a study of beta chain features in type 1 diabetes. The authors sorted CD4+ naive, central memory, regulatory and stem cell-like memory cells via CD45RO/CCR7/CD25/CD127/CD95/CD27. Study-wide findings and caveats: Cells with high TCR expression could be over-represented by cDNA sequencing. PCR might favor shorter templates, equally in patients and controls. Type 1 diabetes patients showed a moderate but significant shortening of TCRB CDR3s in all four CD4+ subsets. Naive, central memory and regulatory TCRB repertoires appeared more similar among patients than healthy donors.

The material sequenced was naive CD4+ T cells from blood. The source of this sequence is a man aged 18 to 30 with type 1 diabetes. This chain uses TRBV10-3 with TRBJ2-3; 8 bases are a match to TRBD1. This CDR3 reads CAITAQGDGTDTQYF. The DNA of the CDR3 is TGTGCCATCACCGCACAGGGGGATGGCACAGATACGCAGTATTTT.